This TCR beta chain derives from a study of post-analysis software for immune sequencing data. CDR3 length: 13 residues. V was pared by 4 bases and J by 3 bases, with 10 bases between. This clonotype was observed at least ten times. Its antigen is unknown. TCR beta libraries were prepared from cDNA with unique molecular identifiers. A single record per CDR3 protein comes from TCRdb applying MiXCR to the PCR reads. The data hold roughly 180,000 distinct CDR3 sequences, with 25% to 35% observed a single time. Study outcomes and limitations: With TRBV5-6, TRBV5-1 and TRBV20-1 included, about five TRBV segments were more frequent in patients than in controls.

The sample comprised blood. The J gene is TRBJ2-7, the V gene TRBV12-3 or TRBV12-4, with no clear D. The TCR originated in a girl under 18 with multiple sclerosis. The CDR3 bases are TGTGCCAGCAGTTCCCCCCAAAGCTACGAGCAGTACTTC. The encoded protein is CASSSPQSYEQYF.